The table lists the clone carrying this T cell receptor beta chain with a few counts. The antigen remains undetermined. This sample is part of a study of T-cell memory formation after mild COVID-19. Study-level information: Most TCR clusters belonged to a single donor. Notes on the study in general: Pre-infection memory showed some responding clones, and this suggested that cross-reactive memory joined. Contracting CD4+ clones were located mainly in CM and EM, and CD8+ clones in EMRA. Day 15 to 85 contractors were CD4/CD8 balanced; later expanders leaned CD4+.

The CDR3 sequence is 16 residues long. CDR1 and CDR2 from the germline V gene are LGHNA and YSLEER. Losses at the gene ends were 5 bases for V and 5 bases for J; bases not matched to a gene: 13. TCRdb processed the 5' RACE reads anew with MiXCR; each CDR3 protein has one entry. Here the sample spans 95,000 to 110,000 distinct CDR3 sequences, about an eighth being singletons. The chain joins TRBV4-3 to TRBJ2-5, with 8 bases lining up with TRBD1. The clonotype originates from a man younger than 30 who had mild COVID-19 (a few samples of this study predate the infection). Cell type and time point are not known. Sequencing used PBMCs or a T cell subset sorted from them (not recorded which). DNA of the CDR3: TGCGCCAGCAGCTCCTCGAAAGAGTGGGACAGGGAGACCCAGTACTTC. This codes for CASSSSKEWDRETQYF.